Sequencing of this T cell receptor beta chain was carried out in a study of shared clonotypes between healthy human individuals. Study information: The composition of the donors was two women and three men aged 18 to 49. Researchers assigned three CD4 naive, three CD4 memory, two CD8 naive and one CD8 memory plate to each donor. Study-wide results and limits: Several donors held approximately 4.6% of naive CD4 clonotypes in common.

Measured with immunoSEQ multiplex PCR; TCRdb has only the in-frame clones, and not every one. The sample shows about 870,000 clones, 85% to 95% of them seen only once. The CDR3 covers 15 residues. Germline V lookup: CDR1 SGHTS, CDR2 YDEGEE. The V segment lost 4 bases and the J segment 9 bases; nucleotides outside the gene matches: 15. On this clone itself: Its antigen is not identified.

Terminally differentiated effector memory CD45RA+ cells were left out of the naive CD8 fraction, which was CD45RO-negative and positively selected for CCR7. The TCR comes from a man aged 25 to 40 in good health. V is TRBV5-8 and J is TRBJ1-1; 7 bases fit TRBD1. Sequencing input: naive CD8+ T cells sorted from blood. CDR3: CASSLRDSVTNQAFF. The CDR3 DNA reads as TGTGCCAGCAGCCTCCGGGACAGCGTGACGAATCAAGCTTTCTTT.